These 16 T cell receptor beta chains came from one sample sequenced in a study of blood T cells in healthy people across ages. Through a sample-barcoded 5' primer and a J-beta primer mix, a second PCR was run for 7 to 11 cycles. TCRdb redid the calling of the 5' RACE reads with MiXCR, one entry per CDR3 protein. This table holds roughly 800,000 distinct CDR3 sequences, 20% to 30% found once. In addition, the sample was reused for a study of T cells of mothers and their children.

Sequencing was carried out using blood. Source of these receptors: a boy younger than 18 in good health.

The CDR3 here is CSARDPVRGYNEQFF. CDR3 DNA: TGCAGTGCTAGAGATCCGGTCCGGGGTTACAATGAGCAGTTCTTC. V and J are TRBV20-1 and TRBJ2-1, with a tentative D call TRBD2 (5 bases). V lost 0 bases to trimming and J lost 4 bases, with 13 bases between them. Looked up from germline, CDR1 is DFQATT and CDR2 is SNEGSKA (reference sequence). The CDR3 extends over 15 amino acids.

The CDR3 nucleotides are TGTGCCAGCAGCTTAGGCTGGACATCCTCTGGAAACACCATATATTTT. Protein: CASSLGWTSSGNTIYF. The J gene is TRBJ1-3, the V gene TRBV7-9; TRBD1 is a possible D gene (5 bases). CDR3 length equals 16 residues. Per germline, CDR1 SEHNR and CDR2 FQNEAQ (reference sequence). With 1 base removed from V and 0 bases from J, the gap between germline ends came to 10 bases.

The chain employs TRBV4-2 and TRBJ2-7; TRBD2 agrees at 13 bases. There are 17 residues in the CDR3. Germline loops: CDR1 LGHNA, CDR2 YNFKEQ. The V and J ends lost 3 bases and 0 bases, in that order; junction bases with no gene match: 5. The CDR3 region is CASSHPGLAGVSYEQYF. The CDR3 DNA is TGTGCCAGCAGCCATCCCGGACTAGCGGGGGTCTCCTACGAGCAGTACTTC.

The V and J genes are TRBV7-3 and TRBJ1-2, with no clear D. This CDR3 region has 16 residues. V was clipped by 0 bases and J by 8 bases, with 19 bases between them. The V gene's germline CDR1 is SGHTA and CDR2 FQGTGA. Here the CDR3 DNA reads TGTGCCAGCAGCTTAACGGGCGGCAGTTTAATAGGGGGCTACACCTTC. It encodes CASSLTGGSLIGGYTF.

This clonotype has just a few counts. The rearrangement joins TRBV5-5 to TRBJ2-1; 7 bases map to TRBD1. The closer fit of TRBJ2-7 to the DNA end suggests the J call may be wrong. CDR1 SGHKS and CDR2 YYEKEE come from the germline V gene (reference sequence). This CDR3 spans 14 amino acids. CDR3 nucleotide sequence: TGTGCCAGCAGTCCTACCGGGACAGTCTACGAGCAGTACTTC. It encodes CASSPTGTVYEQYF.

In DNA form, the CDR3 reads TGTGCCAGCAGGTCGACTAGCGGGGGGGCCCGGAATGAGCAGTTCTTC. As protein: CASRSTSGGARNEQFF. This chain connects TRBV11-2 to TRBJ2-1, with TRBD2 matching over 14 bases. The CDR3 extends over 16 amino acids. The V gene end was trimmed by 6 bases and the J gene end by 7 bases; junction bases not matched to a gene: 8. Germline V gene lookup returns CDR1 SGHAT and CDR2 FQNNGV.

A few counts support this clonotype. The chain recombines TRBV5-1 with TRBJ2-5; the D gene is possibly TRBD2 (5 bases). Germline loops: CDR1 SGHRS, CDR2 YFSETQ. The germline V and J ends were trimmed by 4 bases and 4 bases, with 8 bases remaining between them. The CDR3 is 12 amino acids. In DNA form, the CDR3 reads TGCGCCAGCAGCCCCGGGATAGAGACCCAGTACTTC. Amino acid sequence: CASSPGIETQYF.

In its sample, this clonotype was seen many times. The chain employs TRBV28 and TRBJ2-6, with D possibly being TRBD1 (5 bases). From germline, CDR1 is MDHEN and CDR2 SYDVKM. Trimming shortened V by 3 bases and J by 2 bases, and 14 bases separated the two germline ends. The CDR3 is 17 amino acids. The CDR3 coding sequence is TGTGCCAGCAGTTTCCGGCAGGGCCGCCCTGGGGCCAACGTCCTGACTTTC. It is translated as CASSFRQGRPGANVLTF. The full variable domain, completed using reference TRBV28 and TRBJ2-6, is DVKVTQSSRYLVKRTGEKVFLECVQDMDHENMFWYRQDPGLGLRLIYFSYDVKMKEKGDIPEGYSVSREKKERFSLILESASTNQTSMYLCASSFRQGRPGANVLTFGAGSRLTVL.

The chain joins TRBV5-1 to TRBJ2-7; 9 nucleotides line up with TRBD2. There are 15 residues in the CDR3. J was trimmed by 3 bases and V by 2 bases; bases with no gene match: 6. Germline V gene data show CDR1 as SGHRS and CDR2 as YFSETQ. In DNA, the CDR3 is TGCGCCAGCAGCTTTAGCGGGGGCCAAGACTACGAGCAGTACTTC. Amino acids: CASSFSGGQDYEQYF. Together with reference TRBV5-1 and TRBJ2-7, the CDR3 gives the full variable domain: KAGVTQTPRYLIKTRGQQVTLSCSPISGHRSVSWYQQTPGQGLQFLFEYFSETQRNKGNFPGRFSGRQFSNSRSEMNVSTLELGDSALYLCASSFSGGQDYEQYFGPGTRLTVT.

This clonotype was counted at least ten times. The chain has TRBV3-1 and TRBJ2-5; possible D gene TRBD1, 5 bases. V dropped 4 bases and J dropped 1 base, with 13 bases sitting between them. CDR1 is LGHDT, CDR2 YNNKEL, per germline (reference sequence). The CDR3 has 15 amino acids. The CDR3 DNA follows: TGTGCCAGCAGCCCGTGGGGCCGGCCCCAAGAGACCCAGTACTTC. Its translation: CASSPWGRPQETQYF.

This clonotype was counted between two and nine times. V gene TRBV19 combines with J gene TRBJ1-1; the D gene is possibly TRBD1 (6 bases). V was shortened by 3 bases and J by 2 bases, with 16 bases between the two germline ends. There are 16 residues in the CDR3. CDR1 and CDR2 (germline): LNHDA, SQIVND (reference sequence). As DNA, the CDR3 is TGTGCCAGTAGTATCGTCGGGGGCAGGACAAACACTGAAGCTTTCTTT. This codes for CASSIVGGRTNTEAFF.

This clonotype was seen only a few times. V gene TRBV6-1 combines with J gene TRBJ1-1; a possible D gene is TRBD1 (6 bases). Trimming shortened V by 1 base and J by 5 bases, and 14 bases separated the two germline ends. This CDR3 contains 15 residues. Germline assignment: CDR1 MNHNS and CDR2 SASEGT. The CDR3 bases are TGTGCCAGCAGTGAAGATAGGGGGGGAAGGACTGAAGCTTTCTTT. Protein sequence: CASSEDRGGRTEAFF.

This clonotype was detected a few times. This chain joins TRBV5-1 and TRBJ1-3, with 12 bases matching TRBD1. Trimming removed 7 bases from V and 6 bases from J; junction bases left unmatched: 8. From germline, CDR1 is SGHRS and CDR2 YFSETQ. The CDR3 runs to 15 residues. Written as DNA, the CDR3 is TGCGCCAGCCCTCCCGGGACAGGGGGCGAAAACACCATATATTTT. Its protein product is CASPPGTGGENTIYF.

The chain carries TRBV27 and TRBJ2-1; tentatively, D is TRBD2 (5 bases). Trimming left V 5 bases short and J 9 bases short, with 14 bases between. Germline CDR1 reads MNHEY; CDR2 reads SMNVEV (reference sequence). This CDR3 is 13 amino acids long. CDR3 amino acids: CASSPTVGGEQFF. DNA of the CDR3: TGTGCCAGCAGTCCCACCGTAGGAGGTGAGCAGTTCTTC.

This chain's CDR3 is CASSARQGMESSGELFF. The CDR3 bases are TGTGCCAGCAGCGCGCGACAGGGAATGGAGTCGAGCGGGGAGCTGTTTTTT. The rearrangement uses TRBV7-6 and TRBJ2-2; 7 positions agree with TRBD1. Germline loops: CDR1 SGHVS, CDR2 FNYEAQ. The V segment lost 5 bases and the J segment 7 bases; nucleotides outside the gene matches: 16. The CDR3 covers 17 residues.

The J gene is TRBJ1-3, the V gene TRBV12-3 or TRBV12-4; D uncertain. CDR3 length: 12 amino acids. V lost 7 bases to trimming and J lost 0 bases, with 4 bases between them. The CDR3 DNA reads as TGTGCCAGCACCATCTCTGGAAACACCATATATTTT. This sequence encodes CASTISGNTIYF.